Presented here are 4 T cell receptor beta chains from one specimen sequenced in a study of shared clonotypes between healthy human individuals. Profiled with immunoSEQ multiplex PCR; TCRdb holds only in-frame clones, not every one. The repertoire holds fewer than 850,000 clones, with about three quarters as singletons. Sequenced material: memory CD4+ T cells sorted from blood. Stated subset: CD45RA-negative fraction. These receptors were obtained from a woman in her twenties or thirties in good health.

The chain uses TRBV15 and TRBJ1-3, with 8 nucleotides matching TRBD1. V lost 1 base and J lost 2; bases outside the gene matches: 10. CDR3 size: 18 residues. CDR1 and CDR2 (germline): LNHNV, YYDKDF (reference sequence). CDR3: CATSRGDRGWSTGNTIYF. CDR3 sequence (DNA): TGTGCCACCAGCAGAGGAGACAGGGGATGGTCGACTGGAAACACCATATATTTT.

This sequence joins TRBV27 and TRBJ2-7; TRBD2 is a possible D gene (5 bases). Germline V lookup: CDR1 MNHEY, CDR2 SMNVEV (reference sequence). CDR3 size: 14 residues. Trimming pared 0 bases from V and 1 base from J, leaving 7 bases between. The CDR3 nucleotides read TGTGCCAGCAGTTTATCTTGGGAGTCCTACGAGCAGTACTTC. Protein: CASSLSWESYEQYF.

CDR3 residues: CASRSPAQGSFGELFF. CDR3 coding DNA: TGTGCCAGCAGGTCTCCGGCACAGGGGAGTTTCGGGGAGCTGTTTTTT. The chain uses TRBV7-2 and TRBJ2-2; TRBD1 aligns across 7 bases. The CDR3 extends over 16 amino acids. Trimming took 6 bases from V and 7 from J; bases not matched to a gene: 14. In germline, CDR1 is SGHTA, CDR2 FQGNSA. Based on the CDR3 plus reference TRBV7-2 and TRBJ2-2, the full variable domain is GAGVSQSPSNKVTEKGKDVELRCDPISGHTALYWYRQSLGQGLEFLIYFQGNSAPDKSGLPSDRFSAERTGGSVSTLTIQRTQQEDSAVYLCASRSPAQGSFGELFFGEGSRLTVL.

This clone appeared a few times. This chain links TRBV27 with TRBJ2-5, with D possibly TRBD1 on 6 matching bases. The J call may not be correct, given that the DNA end is closer to TRBJ2-7. The germline V gene encodes CDR1 MNHEY and CDR2 SMNVEV (reference sequence). CDR3 length: 14 amino acids. The CDR3 sequence: CASSRQGSSYEQYF. The CDR3 DNA is TGTGCCAGCAGCCGCCAGGGGAGCTCCTACGAGCAGTACTTC.